This is a list of T cell receptor beta chains from one sample in a study of T cell responses to AZD1222 COVID-19 vaccine. The protocol was immunoSEQ multiplex PCR, while the TCRdb copy is restricted to in-frame clones and leaves out a portion. The profile shows tens of thousands of clones, roughly 90% of them singletons. Sequenced here: peripheral blood, sampled 28 days after the second AZD1222 dose. These TCRs come from an adult who received the AZD1222 COVID-19 vaccine. The CDR3 runs from the conserved cysteine through the conserved F or W. Fields, in order: J gene, clone size, V gene, D gene, CDR3 DNA, CDR3 protein. A D gene is named only where the DNA matches it firmly. Only part of the rows carry a size: once, few, many, or a class if the clone is expanded.

TRBJ2-7 | - | TRBV18 | TRBD2 | TGTGCCAGCTCACCCGGGACGGGAGGCTACGAGCAGTACTTC | CASSPGTGGYEQYF
TRBJ1-3 | - | TRBV9 | - | TGTGCCAGCAGCGTAGAATGGCCAACTGGAAACACCATATATTTT | CASSVEWPTGNTIYF
TRBJ2-3 | - | TRBV10-3 | - | TGTGCCATCAGTGCTATTCGCGCAACCGCAGATACGCAGTATTTT | CAISAIRATADTQYF
TRBJ2-7 | once | TRBV6-6 | - | TGTGCCAGCGGGGGACAAGCTGTCTACGAGCAGTACTTC | CASGGQAVYEQYF
TRBJ2-7 | - | TRBV15 | - | TGTGCCACCAGCATAATAAGGGGCTACGAGCAGTACTTC | CATSIIRGYEQYF
TRBJ1-6 | - | TRBV4-1 | - | TGCGCCAGCAGCCAAGGCTCGGGGGCGGGATCACCCCTCCACTTT | CASSQGSGAGSPLHF
TRBJ2-7 | - | TRBV28 | - | TGTGCCAGCAGTTTTATGGGCGGGGTTGGGTACGAGCAGTACTTC | CASSFMGGVGYEQYF
TRBJ1-2 | - | TRBV12-3/TRBV12-4 | - | - | CASSFGEGYTF
TRBJ1-3 | - | TRBV5-1 | - | TGCGCCAGCAGAACCACCGGGACGGGACTTGGAAACACCATATATTTT | CASRTTGTGLGNTIYF
TRBJ1-5 | - | TRBV10-3 | - | TGTGCCATCAGTGTCGCTATATCGGGGCAGCCCCAGCATTTT | CAISVAISGQPQHF
TRBJ1-4 | - | TRBV28 | - | TGTGCCAGCAGGCAAGATACCGTAGCGGGACATGAAAAACTGTTTTTT | CASRQDTVAGHEKLFF
TRBJ2-3 | - | TRBV29-1 | - | TGCAGCGTTGAAGATGGGGCGCGGTCAGATACGCAGTATTTT | CSVEDGARSDTQYF
TRBJ2-5 | once | TRBV27 | TRBD2 | TGTGCCACTTCCCGCGGAGGGCTAGCGGGGCCCGTCGGGACCCAGTACTTC | CATSRGGLAGPVGTQYF
TRBJ2-7 | - | TRBV19 | - | TGTGCCAGTAGCTCCCAGGCGCAGGGTAACAACGAGCAGTACTTC | CASSSQAQGNNEQYF
TRBJ2-5 | - | TRBV28 | TRBD1 | TGTGCCAGCAGTTCCGGACAGGGGATCCAAGAGACCCAGTACTTC | CASSSGQGIQETQYF
TRBJ1-5 | - | TRBV2 | - | TGTGCCAGCAGTGTTGGCAGATTGAATAGCAATCAGCCCCAGCATTTT | CASSVGRLNSNQPQHF
TRBJ2-5 | - | TRBV2 | TRBD2 | TGTGCCAGCAGTGAAGGAGTGCGGGGGGAGACCCAGTACTTC | CASSEGVRGETQYF
TRBJ2-7 | - | TRBV9 | - | TGTGCCAGCAGCGTAGCTAGAACGGGTCCATCCTACGAGCAGTACTTC | CASSVARTGPSYEQYF
TRBJ1-5 | - | TRBV7-6 | - | TGTGCCAGCAGCCCGTCGGGGAATAGCAATCAGCCCCAGCATTTT | CASSPSGNSNQPQHF
TRBJ2-1 | - | TRBV11-3 | - | TGTGCCAGCAGCTTAGCCAGGGACAATGAGCAGTTCTTC | CASSLARDNEQFF
TRBJ1-2 | few | TRBV10-3 | - | TGTGCCATCAGTGAGCGGGACGGGAGACAGGATGGCTACACCTTC | CAISERDGRQDGYTF
TRBJ1-3 | - | TRBV28 | TRBD1 | TGTGCCAGCAGCTCCGGGACAGGGAAAGGGGCTGGAAACACCATATATTTT | CASSSGTGKGAGNTIYF
TRBJ1-6 | - | TRBV7-9 | - | TGTGCCAGCAGCTTAGGTACGAGCTCCTATAATTCACCCCTCCACTTT | CASSLGTSSYNSPLHF
TRBJ2-4 | - | TRBV5-5 | TRBD2 | TGTGCCAGCAGCTTAGGTTGGGGGGGAATAGCCAAAAACGTTCAGTACTTC | CASSLGWGGIAKNVQYF
TRBJ1-6 | - | TRBV5-1 | TRBD1 | TGCGCCAGCAGCTCCCGACAGGGAAATTCACCCCTCCACTTT | CASSSRQGNSPLHF